A single TCR beta chain is shown here with its context. The target antigen is unknown. This entry is derived from a study of shared clonotypes between healthy human individuals. Study-wide results and limits: Since donors were few, the genetic and exposure-history diversity represented was limited.

The germline V gene has CDR1 SQVTM and CDR2 ANQGSEA. CDR3 length: 12 residues. The V end lost 5 bases, the J end lost 3 bases, and 11 bases lay between the germline ends. The naive CD8 population came from CD45RO-negative cells selected for CCR7, without terminally differentiated effector memory CD45RA+ cells. The method was immunoSEQ multiplex PCR; TCRdb's version includes in-frame clones alone and lacks a portion of them. This table has around 2,100,000 clones, about 94% appearing once. This sequence was found in a man aged 18 to 29 in good health. The chain carries TRBV29-1 and TRBJ2-7; D is undetermined. Material: naive CD8+ T cells sorted from blood. Here the CDR3 reads CSVIAGYYEQYF. The CDR3 DNA reads TGCAGCGTTATCGCTGGGTACTACGAGCAGTACTTC.